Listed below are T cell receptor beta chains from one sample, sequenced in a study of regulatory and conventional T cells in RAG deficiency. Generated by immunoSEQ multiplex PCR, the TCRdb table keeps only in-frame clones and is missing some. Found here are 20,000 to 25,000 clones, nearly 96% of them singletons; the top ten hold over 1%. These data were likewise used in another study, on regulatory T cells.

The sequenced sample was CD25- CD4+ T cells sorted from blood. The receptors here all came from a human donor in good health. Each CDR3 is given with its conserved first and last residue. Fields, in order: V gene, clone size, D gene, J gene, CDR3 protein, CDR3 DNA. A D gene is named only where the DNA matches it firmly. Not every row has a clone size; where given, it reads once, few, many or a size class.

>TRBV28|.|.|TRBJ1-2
CASSLGFRGSFYGYTF
TGTGCCAGCAGTTTAGGCTTTCGGGGATCCTTCTATGGCTACACCTTC
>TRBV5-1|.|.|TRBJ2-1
CASSLEFWGGLSYNEQFF
TGCGCCAGCAGCTTGGAATTTTGGGGGGGCCTCTCCTACAATGAGCAGTTCTTC
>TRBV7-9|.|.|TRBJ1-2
CASSEGSGYTF
TGTGCCAGCAGCGAGGGATCTGGCTACACCTTC
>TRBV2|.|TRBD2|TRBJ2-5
CASSPEVGGGKTQYF
TGTGCCAGCAGCCCCGAGGTGGGGGGGGGAAAGACCCAGTACTTC
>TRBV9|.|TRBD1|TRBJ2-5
CASSPSDRGESETQYF
TGTGCCAGCAGCCCCTCCGACAGGGGGGAATCGGAGACCCAGTACTTC
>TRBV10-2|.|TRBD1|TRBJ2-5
CASRQGDGTETQYF
TGCGCCAGCAGACAGGGGGATGGGACAGAGACCCAGTACTTC
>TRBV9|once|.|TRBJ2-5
CASSPWGEPGVETQYF
TGTGCCAGCAGCCCTTGGGGGGAACCGGGGGTGGAGACCCAGTACTTC
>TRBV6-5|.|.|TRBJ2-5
CASSSDRDWETQYF
TGTGCCAGCAGTTCCGACAGGGACTGGGAGACCCAGTACTTC
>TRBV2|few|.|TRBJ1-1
CASSISVNTEAFF
TGTGCCAGCAGTATCTCGGTAAACACTGAAGCTTTCTTT
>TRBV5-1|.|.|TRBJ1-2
CASSLGNGEDYGYTF
TGCGCCAGCAGCTTGGGTAATGGGGAGGACTATGGCTACACCTTC
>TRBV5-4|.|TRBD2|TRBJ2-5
CATLTERGGGEETQYF
TGTGCCACCCTGACTGAGCGGGGGGGCGGAGAAGAGACCCAGTACTTC
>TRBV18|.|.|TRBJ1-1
CASSPSEEGHMNTEAFF
TGTGCCAGCTCACCGAGCGAGGAGGGGCATATGAACACTGAAGCTTTCTTT
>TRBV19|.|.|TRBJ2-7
CASSLGGGPYEQYF
TGTGCCAGTAGCCTTGGTGGAGGCCCCTACGAGCAGTACTTC
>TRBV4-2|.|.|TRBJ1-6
CASSQDSGSYNSPLHF
TGTGCCAGCAGCCAAGATTCAGGGTCCTATAATTCACCCCTCCACTTT
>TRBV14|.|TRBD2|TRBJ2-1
CASSPFRLAGAYNEQFF
TGTGCCAGCAGCCCGTTCCGACTAGCGGGGGCCTACAATGAGCAGTTCTTC
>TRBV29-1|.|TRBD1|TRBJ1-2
CSAYLTGTGDHYGYTF
TGCAGCGCTTACTTAACCGGGACAGGGGACCACTATGGCTACACCTTC
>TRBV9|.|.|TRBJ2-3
CASTLQRTGTDTQYF
TGTGCCAGCACCCTTCAAAGGACAGGCACAGATACGCAGTATTTT
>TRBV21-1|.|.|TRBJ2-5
CASSSRPEGAGTTQYF
TGTGCCAGCAGCTCACGGCCGGAGGGGGCGGGAACGACCCAGTACTTC
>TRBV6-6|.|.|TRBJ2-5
CASSHRQRETQYF
TGTGCCAGCAGCCATCGACAGCGAGAGACCCAGTACTTC
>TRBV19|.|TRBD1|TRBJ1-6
CASSRDSNSPLHF
TGTGCCAGTAGTCGGGACAGCAATTCCCCCCTCCACTTT
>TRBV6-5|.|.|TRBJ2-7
CASSYSMPGVDEQYF
TGTGCCAGCAGTTACTCGATGCCCGGGGTGGACGAGCAGTACTTC
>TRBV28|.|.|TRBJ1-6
CASSSETDFYNSPLHF
TGTGCCAGCAGTTCCGAGACGGACTTCTATAATTCACCCCTCCACTTT
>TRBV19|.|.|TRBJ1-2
CASWKQGSGYGYTF
TGTGCCAGTTGGAAACAGGGTAGTGGTTATGGCTACACCTTC
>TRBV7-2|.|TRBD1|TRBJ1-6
CASSPTGTDFFSPLHF
TGTGCCAGCAGCCCAACCGGGACAGACTTTTTCTCCCCCCTCCACTTT
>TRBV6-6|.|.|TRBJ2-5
CASSNQLAPTQETQYF
TGTGCCAGCAGTAACCAGCTAGCGCCCACCCAAGAGACCCAGTACTTC
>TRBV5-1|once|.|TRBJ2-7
CASSTHSYEQYF
TGCGCCAGCAGCACACACTCCTACGAGCAGTACTTC
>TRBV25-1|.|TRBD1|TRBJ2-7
CASSDRLGTGAYEQYF
TGTGCCAGCAGTGACCGACTCGGGACAGGGGCATACGAGCAGTACTTC
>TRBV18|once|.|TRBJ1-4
CASSPPGLKTEKLFF
TGTGCCAGCTCACCACCGGGGCTTAAGACTGAAAAACTGTTTTTT
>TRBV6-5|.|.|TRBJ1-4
CASSYAAGTEKLFF
TGTGCCAGCAGTTACGCCGCAGGAACGGAAAAACTGTTTTTT
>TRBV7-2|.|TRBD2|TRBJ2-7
CASILTSGAYEQYF
TGTGCCAGCATCCTGACTAGCGGGGCGTACGAGCAGTACTTC
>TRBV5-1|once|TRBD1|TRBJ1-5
CASSLAGGSNQPQHF
TGCGCCAGCAGCTTGGCAGGGGGTAGCAATCAGCCCCAGCATTTT
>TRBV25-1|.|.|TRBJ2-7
CASSELLTGVAEQYF
TGTGCCAGCAGTGAACTTTTGACAGGCGTCGCCGAGCAGTACTTC
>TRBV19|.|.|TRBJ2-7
CASSIRSYEGQYF
TGTGCCAGTAGTATCAGGTCCTACGAGGGGCAGTACTTC
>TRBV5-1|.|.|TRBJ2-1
CASIQTGGRLNEQFF
TGCGCCAGCATCCAGACCGGCGGGCGGCTCAATGAGCAGTTCTTC
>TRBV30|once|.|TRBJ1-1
CAWSVRSTTQNTEAFF
TGTGCCTGGAGTGTCCGGTCGACTACTCAGAACACTGAAGCTTTCTTT
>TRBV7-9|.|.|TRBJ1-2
CASSLTGYGYTF
TGTGCCAGCAGCTTAACCGGCTATGGCTACACCTTC
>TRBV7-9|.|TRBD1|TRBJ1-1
CASSRGLIDRGHGTEAFF
TGTGCCAGCAGCCGGGGACTAATTGACAGGGGGCATGGAACTGAAGCTTTCTTT
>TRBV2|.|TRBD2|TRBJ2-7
CASSELGRGSYEQYF
TGTGCCAGCAGTGAACTAGGGAGGGGCTCCTACGAGCAGTACTTC
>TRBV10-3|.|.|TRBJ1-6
CAISGTQGSSYSPLHF
TGTGCCATCAGTGGAACACAGGGAAGTAGCTATTCACCCCTCCACTTT
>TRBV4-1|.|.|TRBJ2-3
CASSQPRSGSSDTQYF
TGCGCCAGCAGCCAGCCCCGCAGCGGTTCATCAGATACGCAGTATTTT
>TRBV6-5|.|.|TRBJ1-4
CASSRQPNEKLFF
TGTGCCAGCAGTCGACAGCCAAATGAAAAACTGTTTTTT
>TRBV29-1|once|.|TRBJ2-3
CSVERGGATDTQYF
TGCAGCGTTGAAAGAGGGGGGGCCACAGATACGCAGTATTTT
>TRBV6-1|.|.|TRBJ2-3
CASSESRDITDTQYF
TGTGCCAGCAGTGAGTCCAGGGATATCACAGATACGCAGTATTTT
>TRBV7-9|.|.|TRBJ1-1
CASSPWGGNTEAFF
TGTGCCAGCAGCCCGTGGGGGGGGAACACTGAAGCTTTCTTT
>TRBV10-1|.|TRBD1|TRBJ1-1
CASSESPGGMNTEAFF
TGCGCCAGCAGTGAGTCCCCAGGGGGTATGAACACTGAAGCTTTCTTT
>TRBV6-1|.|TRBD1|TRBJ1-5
CASYPGTVNQPQHF
TGTGCCAGCTACCCCGGGACAGTCAATCAGCCCCAGCATTTT
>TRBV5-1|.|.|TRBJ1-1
CASSFRGGTEAFF
TGCGCCAGCAGCTTTCGGGGGGGGACTGAAGCTTTCTTT
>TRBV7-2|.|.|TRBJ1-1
CASSLRGNTEAFF
TGTGCCAGCAGCTTAAGGGGGAACACTGAAGCTTTCTTT
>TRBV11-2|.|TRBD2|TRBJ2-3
CASSRGTSGGRTDTQYF
TGTGCCAGCAGCCGTGGGACTAGCGGGGGGAGAACAGATACGCAGTATTTT
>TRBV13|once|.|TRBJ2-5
CASSYRETQYF
TGTGCCAGCAGCTATCGGGAGACCCAGTACTTC
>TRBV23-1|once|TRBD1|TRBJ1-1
CASRNSRGSTEAFF
TGCGCCAGCAGGAACTCCAGGGGGTCTACTGAAGCTTTCTTT
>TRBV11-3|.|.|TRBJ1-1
CASSLTRGTEAFF
TGTGCCAGCAGCTTAACCAGGGGTACTGAAGCTTTCTTT
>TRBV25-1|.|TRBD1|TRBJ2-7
CASSASTGNPEQYF
TGTGCCAGCAGTGCTTCGACAGGGAACCCCGAGCAGTACTTC
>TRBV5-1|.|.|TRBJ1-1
CASSPEPTDTEAFF
TGCGCCAGCAGCCCCGAGCCCACGGACACTGAAGCTTTCTTT
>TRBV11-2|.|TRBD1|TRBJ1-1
CASSFAQGAGTEAFF
TGTGCCAGCAGCTTCGCCCAGGGGGCAGGCACTGAAGCTTTCTTT